The 18 T cell receptor beta chains below all came from one sample that was sequenced in a study of cytomegalovirus exposure and HLA in healthy donors. The primer mix had 60 Vbeta and 13 Jbeta primers. This table comes from immunoSEQ multiplex PCR, and its TCRdb copy is limited to in-frame clones, with some not included. The table shows approximately 90,000 clones, with less than 85% occurring only once. Material: PBMCs. The receptors were sampled from a man aged 40-50 years in good health and CMV-seropositive.

The J gene is TRBJ1-1, the V gene TRBV11-3; a possible D gene is TRBD1 (5 bases). The CDR3 loop spans 13 amino acids. Germline values: CDR1 SGHNT, CDR2 YENEEA. Between the trimmed V and J ends, which lost 5 bases and 7 bases, there was a span of 14 bases. The CDR3 region is CASSDIGDFEAFF. CDR3 DNA: TGTGCCAGCAGCGATATAGGGGATTTTGAAGCTTTCTTT. The whole variable domain, filled in from reference TRBV11-3 and TRBJ1-1, reads EAGVVQSPRYKIIEKKQPVAFWCNPISGHNTLYWYLQNLGQGPELLIRYENEEAVDDSQLPKDRFSAERLKGVDSTLKIQPAELGDSAVYLCASSDIGDFEAFFGQGTRLTVV.

The chain is built from TRBV6-5 and TRBJ2-1, with 7 bases lining up with TRBD1. CDR1 is MNHEY and CDR2 is SVGAGI in the germline V gene. The CDR3 has 11 amino acids. The junction had 0 bases not matched to a gene; V was cut back by 8 bases and J by 5 bases. The CDR3 here is CASDRDNEQFF. For the CDR3, the DNA is TGTGCCAGCGACAGGGACAATGAGCAGTTCTTC.

This clone was counted only a few times. The V gene is TRBV5-4, the J gene TRBJ1-2; the D gene is possibly TRBD1 (5 bases). CDR1 is SGHNT and CDR2 is YYREEE in the germline V gene (reference sequence). The CDR3 spans 16 residues. Deletions cut 3 bases from V and 10 bases from J, with 25 bases between. The DNA for the CDR3 is TGTGCCAGCAGCTGGGGGACGGGAGGCAATTTAATCGCCTACACCTTC. Encoded protein: CASSWGTGGNLIAYTF. The full variable domain, in which reference TRBV5-4 and TRBJ1-2 provide the parts outside the CDR3, is ETGVTQSPTHLIKTRGQQVTLRCSSQSGHNTVSWYQQALGQGPQFIFQYYREEENGRGNFPPRFSGLQFPNYSSELNVNALELDDSALYLCASSWGTGGNLIAYTFGSGTRLTVV.

The V gene is TRBV28, the J gene TRBJ2-5; tentatively, D is TRBD2 (6 bases). The J call may not be correct, given that the DNA end is closer to TRBJ2-7. Germline V gene lookup returns CDR1 MDHEN and CDR2 SYDVKM. CDR3 size: 15 residues. In DNA form, the CDR3 reads TGTGCCAGCAGATTTTTATCGGGGAGGCCCGCCGAGCAGTACTTC. Its protein product is CASRFLSGRPAEQYF.

V and J are TRBV6-1 and TRBJ1-2; D remains unclear. CDR3 size: 13 residues. The V end was cut by 5 bases, the J end by 0 bases, with 7 bases between. Germline V gene sequence: CDR1 MNHNS, CDR2 SASEGT. The CDR3 DNA reads TGTGCCAGCAGTTCCACAACTAACTATGGCTACACCTTC. It is translated as CASSSTTNYGYTF.

This chain joins TRBV11-2 and TRBJ2-5; 11 positions agree with TRBD2. Germline CDR1 is SGHAT and CDR2 is FQNNGV. CDR3 length: 16 amino acids. V was pared by 2 bases and J by 0 bases, with 2 bases of the junction left unmatched. CDR3 sequence: CASSLSSGRYQETQYF. CDR3 bases: TGTGCCAGCAGCTTATCTAGCGGGAGGTACCAAGAGACCCAGTACTTC.

The chain has TRBV18 and TRBJ1-2; D gene unclear. The CDR3 consists of 12 residues. The germline V gene has CDR1 KGHSH and CDR2 LQKENI. Trimming took 4 bases from V and 4 from J, leaving 7 bases between them. For the CDR3, the DNA is TGTGCCAGCTCACAAGGAGTCTATGGCTACACCTTC. Encoded protein: CASSQGVYGYTF.

The J gene is TRBJ2-5, the V gene TRBV5-5, with a tentative D call TRBD1 (6 bases). V was clipped by 0 bases and J by 11 bases, with 17 bases between them. The V gene's germline CDR1 is SGHKS and CDR2 YYEKEE (reference sequence). The CDR3 covers 14 residues. CDR3 protein: CASSLVDSSVSQYF. The CDR3 region has the DNA TGTGCCAGCAGCTTGGTGGACAGTTCGGTTTCGCAGTACTTC.

In this sample, this clone turned up once. The chain joins TRBV6-1 to TRBJ1-1, with 8 bases that match TRBD1. J was trimmed by 4 bases and V by 6 bases; bases with no gene match: 10. This CDR3 is 15 amino acids long. Germline-derived CDR1 and CDR2 are MNHNS and SASEGT. The CDR3 spells CASSDPGGLGTEAFF. The CDR3 nucleotides read TGTGCCAGCAGCGATCCAGGGGGCTTAGGCACTGAAGCTTTCTTT.

This chain uses TRBV5-1 with TRBJ2-1; D not certain. Germline V lookup: CDR1 SGHRS, CDR2 YFSETQ. V lost 3 bases to trimming and J lost 5 bases, with 3 bases between them. The CDR3 contains 11 residues. In DNA form, the CDR3 reads TGCGCCAGCAGCTCGGACAATGAGCAGTTCTTC. Protein sequence: CASSSDNEQFF.

The chain has TRBV6-1 and TRBJ1-5; 8 bases align to TRBD1. The CDR3 extends over 13 amino acids. Per germline, CDR1 MNHNS and CDR2 SASEGT. V was clipped by 6 bases and J by 7 bases; unmatched bases: 5. For the CDR3, the DNA is TGTGCCAGCAGGACAGGGGTCAACCAGCCCCAGCATTTT. Residues: CASRTGVNQPQHF.

CDR3 sequence reads: CASIGGSGVGVETQYF. CDR3 in DNA: TGCGCCAGCATCGGAGGATCAGGGGTGGGGGTAGAGACCCAGTACTTC. The V and J genes are TRBV5-1 and TRBJ2-5; TRBD1 is a possible D gene (6 bases). CDR1 SGHRS and CDR2 YFSETQ come from the germline V gene. With 6 bases removed from V and 4 bases from J, the gap between germline ends came to 22 bases. This CDR3 spans 16 amino acids.

The rearrangement joins TRBV7-6 to TRBJ2-7, with 8 bases lining up with TRBD2. Germline-derived CDR1 and CDR2 are SGHVS and FNYEAQ. This CDR3 comprises 16 residues. The V segment lost 1 base and the J segment 0 bases; nucleotides outside the gene matches: 5. For the CDR3, the DNA is TGTGCCAGCAGCTTAGAAGGCGGGAGGCCCTCCTACGAGCAGTACTTC. As protein: CASSLEGGRPSYEQYF.

The rearrangement uses TRBV23-1 and TRBJ1-1, with 7 nucleotides matching TRBD1. TRBV23-1 is classed as an ORF, of uncertain function. The V segment lost 6 bases and the J segment 0 bases; nucleotides outside the gene matches: 10. This CDR3 comprises 16 residues. The DNA for the CDR3 is TGCGCCAGCAGAACCTCGAAGGGGGCAATGAACACTGAAGCTTTCTTT. This gives the protein CASRTSKGAMNTEAFF.

This clone has more than one count but fewer than ten. The chain has TRBV7-8 and TRBJ1-6; D gene uncertain. Looked up from germline, CDR1 is SGHVS and CDR2 is FQNEAQ. The CDR3 covers 17 residues. The V and J ends lost 0 bases and 2 bases respectively, with 11 bases between them. CDR3 sequence (DNA): TGTGCCAGCAGCTTAGCGCGGGCAGCCGCCTATAATTCACCCCTCCACTTT. As protein: CASSLARAAAYNSPLHF. Complete variable domain (other parts from reference TRBV7-8 and TRBJ1-6): GAGVSQSPRYKVAKRGQDVALRCDPISGHVSLFWYQQALGQGPEFLTYFQNEAQLDKSGLPSDRFFAERPEGSVSTLKIQRTQQEDSAVYLCASSLARAAAYNSPLHFGNGTRLTVT.

J is TRBJ1-4 and V is TRBV15; D call uncertain. V was cut by 3 bases and J by 8 bases, with 25 bases left in between. The CDR3 consists of 18 residues. Germline lookup yields CDR1 LNHNV and CDR2 YYDKDF (reference sequence). CDR3 DNA: TGTGCCACCAGCAGCTCCCTTCGACGGACTGTCAAGGGAGAAAAACTGTTTTTT. It specifies CATSSSLRRTVKGEKLFF.

The chain is built from TRBV7-2 and TRBJ1-2; perhaps TRBD1 as D (5 bases). The CDR3 totals 12 residues. Germline V gene sequence: CDR1 SGHTA, CDR2 FQGNSA. Trimming removed 2 bases at V and 4 bases at J, with 5 bases between. The CDR3 loop reads CASSLQGYGYTF. CDR3 DNA sequence: TGTGCCAGCAGCTTACAGGGCTATGGCTACACCTTC.

The chain joins TRBV2 to TRBJ1-2; maybe TRBD1 (6 bases). The ends were cut back, 4 bases at V and 8 bases at J, with 23 bases in the middle. The CDR3 is 16 amino acids. Germline CDR1 and CDR2: SNHLY and FYNNEI. Written as DNA, the CDR3 is TGTGCCAGCAGTGTAACGGGCAGGGGTACCTCTCGGGGCTACACCTTC. Its translation is CASSVTGRGTSRGYTF.